The rows below give T cell receptor beta chains drawn from one sample of a study of beta chain features in type 1 diabetes. Using immunoSEQ multiplex PCR, the repertoire was profiled, and TCRdb retains in-frame clones only, with some absent. Of some 700,000 clones listed, roughly 13% are singletons. Sequenced: naive CD4+ T cells from blood. The receptors shown here come from a man aged 18 to 30 with type 1 diabetes. The CDR3 runs from the conserved cysteine through the conserved F or W. Each record gives: D gene, J gene, V gene, clone size, CDR3 protein, CDR3 DNA. D genes are given only for firm matches. Clone size is stated in some rows and not others, as once, few, many or a class when expanded.

TRBD1 TRBJ2-1 TRBV11-2 - CASSPRQGSYNEQFF TGTGCCAGCAGCCCCCGACAGGGAAGCTACAATGAGCAGTTCTTC
- TRBJ1-1 TRBV30 few CAWSAFHDAEAFF TGTGCCTGGAGTGCGTTTCACGATGCTGAAGCTTTCTTT
- TRBJ1-4 TRBV6-5 - CASSPQETGAEKLFF TGTGCCAGCAGTCCCCAAGAGACAGGAGCTGAAAAACTGTTTTTT
TRBD1 TRBJ1-5 TRBV15 - CATSRTITGGNQPQHF TGTGCCACCAGCAGAACAATTACAGGGGGCAATCAGCCCCAGCATTTT
- TRBJ1-1 TRBV7-9 few CASSPSGGTEAFF TGTGCCAGCAGCCCCTCCGGGGGGACTGAAGCTTTCTTT
- TRBJ2-2 TRBV9 - CASSVGGLNTGELFF TGTGCCAGCAGCGTGGGGGGACTGAACACCGGGGAGCTGTTTTTT
- TRBJ2-3 TRBV7-6 - CASTPRVTVSTDTQYF TGTGCCAGCACCCCAAGGGTCACAGTCAGCACAGATACGCAGTATTTT
TRBD2 TRBJ2-1 TRBV4-2 few CASSHPALAGENNEQFF TGTGCCAGCAGCCACCCAGCCCTCGCGGGGGAAAACAATGAGCAGTTCTTC
- TRBJ1-2 TRBV14 - CASSHLYRRYGYTF TGTGCCAGCAGCCATCTATACAGGCGCTATGGCTACACCTTC
TRBD2 TRBJ2-5 TRBV4-1 - CASSRLAGDQETQYF TGCGCCAGCAGCCGACTAGCGGGGGACCAAGAGACCCAGTACTTC
- TRBJ2-6 TRBV7-9 - CASSAGQPPGANVLTF TGTGCCAGCAGCGCAGGACAGCCTCCTGGGGCCAACGTCCTGACTTTC
- TRBJ2-2 TRBV6-5 - CASSYAATGELFF TGTGCCAGCAGTTACGCAGCTACCGGGGAGCTGTTTTTT
TRBD2 TRBJ2-1 TRBV7-2 few CASSLGAGGFNEQFF TGTGCCAGCAGCTTAGGAGCGGGGGGATTCAATGAGCAGTTCTTC
- TRBJ1-2 TRBV14 - CASSQEGKAYGYTF TGTGCCAGCAGCCAGGAGGGCAAGGCTTATGGCTACACCTTC
- TRBJ2-1 TRBV29-1 few CSVAQNHNEQFF TGCAGCGTTGCACAGAACCACAATGAGCAGTTCTTC
TRBD2 TRBJ2-1 TRBV9 few CASSVDLSGGLWDEQFF TGTGCCAGCAGCGTAGATCTTAGCGGGGGGTTGTGGGATGAGCAGTTCTTC
TRBD2 TRBJ2-1 TRBV14 - CASSSQMLAGGGNEQFF TGTGCCAGCAGCTCCCAAATGCTAGCGGGGGGTGGCAATGAGCAGTTCTTC
TRBD1 TRBJ1-3 TRBV7-9 few CASSRTGGTGNTIYF TGTGCCAGCAGCCGGACAGGGGGAACTGGAAACACCATATATTTT
TRBD2 TRBJ2-7 TRBV10-1 - CASSSTSGGSSYEQYF TGCGCCAGCAGCTCAACTAGCGGGGGCAGCTCCTACGAGCAGTACTTC
TRBD2 TRBJ2-1 TRBV4-2 - CASSQGSGGPPYNEQFF TGTGCCAGCAGCCAAGGTAGCGGGGGTCCCCCCTACAATGAGCAGTTCTTC
- TRBJ1-2 TRBV27 - CASSLKGYGYTF TGTGCCAGCAGTTTAAAAGGATATGGCTACACCTTC
- TRBJ2-7 TRBV2 few CASIVQSSYEQYF TGTGCCAGCATAGTACAGAGCTCCTACGAGCAGTACTTC
TRBD1 TRBJ1-6 TRBV28 - CASRQGQGAVSPLHF TGTGCCAGCAGGCAGGGACAGGGGGCAGTTTCACCCCTCCACTTT
TRBD1 TRBJ1-2 TRBV19 few CATFGTDIYGYTF TGTGCCACATTTGGGACAGACATCTATGGCTACACCTTC
- TRBJ1-2 TRBV11-2 - CASSLGYGYTF TGTGCCAGCAGCTTAGGTTATGGCTACACCTTC
- TRBJ1-2 TRBV6-1 few CASSEQEGSGYTF TGTGCCAGCAGTGAACAGGAGGGCTCGGGCTACACCTTC
- TRBJ2-7 TRBV6-5 few CASSYAGYPGGEQYF TGTGCCAGCAGTTACGCTGGCTACCCCGGGGGCGAGCAGTACTTC
- TRBJ2-3 TRBV4-2 - CASRGGGGTDTQYF TGTGCCAGCAGGGGAGGTGGCGGCACAGATACGCAGTATTTT
TRBD1 TRBJ1-5 TRBV2 - CASSAVTGGFSNQPQHF TGTGCCAGCAGTGCAGTGACAGGGGGCTTTAGCAATCAGCCCCAGCATTTT
TRBD1 TRBJ1-1 TRBV7-9 - CASSPTGVGAFF TGTGCCAGCAGCCCGACAGGGGTTGGAGCTTTCTTT
- TRBJ2-2 TRBV29-1 few CSVRRGGGTGELFF TGCAGCGTTCGGAGGGGCGGTGGGACCGGGGAGCTGTTTTTT
TRBD1 TRBJ1-6 TRBV19 - CASRPGTANSPLHF TGTGCCAGTAGGCCCGGGACAGCAAATTCACCCCTCCACTTT
- TRBJ2-1 TRBV14 - CASSPGSQYNEQFF TGTGCCAGCAGCCCCGGTAGCCAATACAATGAGCAGTTCTTC
TRBD1 TRBJ2-1 TRBV30 - CAWRPTQWTGEGNEQFF TGTGCCTGGAGACCCACACAGTGGACAGGGGAAGGCAATGAGCAGTTCTTC
TRBD1 TRBJ2-5 TRBV2 - CASHRHDRAQETQYF TGTGCCAGCCACCGGCACGACAGGGCCCAAGAGACCCAGTACTTC
TRBD1 TRBJ1-1 TRBV7-9 - CASSPRDSNTEAFF TGTGCCAGCAGCCCCCGGGACAGTAACACTGAAGCTTTCTTT
- TRBJ1-1 TRBV5-6 - CASSLLGTEAFF TGTGCCAGCAGCTTGCTTGGCACTGAAGCTTTCTTT
- TRBJ1-1 TRBV7-3 - CASSLSREAEAFF TGTGCCAGCAGCTTAAGCAGGGAAGCTGAAGCTTTCTTT
TRBD1 TRBJ2-1 TRBV5-4 - CASSSGQGPYNEQFF TGTGCCAGCAGCTCCGGACAGGGTCCCTACAATGAGCAGTTCTTC
- TRBJ2-1 TRBV9 few CASSVGASLYNEQFF TGTGCCAGCAGCGTAGGGGCGTCCCTCTACAATGAGCAGTTCTTC
- TRBJ2-5 TRBV18 few CASSPVAGQTRGETQYF TGTGCCAGCTCACCGGTCGCGGGCCAGACCCGGGGAGAGACCCAGTACTTC
- TRBJ2-2 TRBV18 - CASSLLTVVGTGELFF TGTGCCAGCTCACTACTGACAGTCGTGGGCACCGGGGAGCTGTTTTTT
TRBD1 TRBJ1-2 TRBV7-2 - CASSAGTGYGYTF TGTGCCAGCAGCGCCGGGACAGGGTATGGCTACACCTTC
- TRBJ2-1 TRBV11-2 - CASSSPNEQFF TGTGCCAGCAGCAGCCCAAATGAGCAGTTCTTC
- TRBJ2-7 TRBV7-6 - CASSQQGGYEQYF TGTGCCAGCAGCCAACAGGGTGGGTACGAGCAGTACTTC
- TRBJ2-7 TRBV6-6 - CASSQGPISYEQYF TGTGCCAGCAGCCAGGGACCGATCTCCTACGAGCAGTACTTC
- TRBJ2-5 TRBV2 - CASSPGTQETQYF TGTGCCAGCAGTCCAGGGACCCAAGAGACCCAGTACTTC
- TRBJ2-4 TRBV4-1 few CASSQTSLPPRFAKNIQYF TGCGCCAGCAGCCAAACGTCCCTACCCCCTCGGTTTGCCAAAAACATTCAGTACTTC
TRBD2 TRBJ2-7 TRBV7-9 - CASLNGGTNYEQYF TGTGCCAGCCTGAATGGGGGGACTAACTACGAGCAGTACTTC
TRBD2 TRBJ2-3 TRBV30 - CAWSAGLAGKSDTQYF TGTGCCTGGAGTGCAGGACTAGCGGGGAAGTCAGATACGCAGTATTTT
- TRBJ1-1 TRBV7-2 few CASSLGQKNTEAFF TGTGCCAGCAGCTTAGGTCAGAAGAACACTGAAGCTTTCTTT
TRBD1 TRBJ1-1 TRBV14 - CASSQAGGNTEAFF TGTGCCAGCAGCCAGGCAGGGGGCAATACTGAAGCTTTCTTT
TRBD1 TRBJ2-1 TRBV11-2 - CASSTVRQGVGNEQFF TGTGCCAGCAGCACTGTAAGACAGGGGGTCGGGAATGAGCAGTTCTTC
- TRBJ2-6 TRBV15 - CATSGGGAGANVLTF TGTGCCACCTCAGGAGGAGGCGCTGGGGCCAACGTCCTGACTTTC
- TRBJ2-5 TRBV18 - CASSRGAETQYF TGTGCCAGCTCAAGGGGGGCCGAGACCCAGTACTTC
- TRBJ1-1 TRBV5-1 - CASSLGGSLTEAFF TGCGCCAGCAGCTTGGGAGGGAGTCTCACTGAAGCTTTCTTT
TRBD1 TRBJ2-1 TRBV6-1 - CASTLSGGGYNEQFF TGTGCCAGCACCCTGTCAGGGGGCGGGTACAATGAGCAGTTCTTC
TRBD1 TRBJ1-2 TRBV19 - CASRDRANTNYGYTF TGTGCCAGTAGGGACAGGGCAAACACTAACTATGGCTACACCTTC
- TRBJ1-3 TRBV15 few CATSREARNTIYF TGTGCCACCAGCAGAGAAGCCAGAAACACCATATATTTT